What follows are 20 T cell receptor beta chains derived from one specimen sequenced in a study of cytomegalovirus exposure and HLA in healthy donors. The study ran its PCR with 60 Vbeta and 13 Jbeta primers. The table came from immunoSEQ multiplex PCR; TCRdb's copy has only in-frame clones and leaves some out. The data hold about 90,000 clones, with approximately 84% observed a single time. Source material: PBMCs. Every receptor here comes from a young man in good health and CMV-seronegative.

This chain links TRBV30 with TRBJ2-3, with D maybe TRBD2 (5 bases). Germline V gene sequence: CDR1 GTSNPN, CDR2 SVGIG (reference sequence). This CDR3 has 15 residues. Trimming took 5 bases from V and 0 from J, leaving 15 bases between them. As DNA, the CDR3 is TGTGCCTGGCTCCAAGCGGCCCTGAGCACAGATACGCAGTATTTT. Residues: CAWLQAALSTDTQYF.

V and J are TRBV10-1 and TRBJ2-1; D ambiguous. Germline V gene sequence: CDR1 WNHNN, CDR2 SYGVQD (reference sequence). Trimming shortened V by 2 bases and J by 6 bases, and 8 bases separated the two germline ends. The CDR3 covers 13 residues. CDR3 in DNA: TGCGCCAGCAGTGAGAATCTCGGCAATGAGCAGTTCTTC. This translates into CASSENLGNEQFF.

This clone was found once. The chain carries TRBV6-5 and TRBJ1-1, with D uncertain. This CDR3 region has 15 residues. Deletions cut 1 base from V and 0 bases from J, with 9 bases between. The germline V gene encodes CDR1 MNHEY and CDR2 SVGAGI. The CDR3 DNA follows: TGTGCCAGCAGTTACTTCGGGGTTCTGAACACTGAAGCTTTCTTT. Its translation is CASSYFGVLNTEAFF.

The chain's CDR3 is CASSSPGGEQPQHF. The CDR3 DNA follows: TGTGCCAGCAGCTCCCCTGGGGGGGAGCAGCCCCAGCATTTT. The V call is TRBV7-9, the J call TRBJ1-5; D possibly corresponds to TRBD1 (5 bases). V lost 4 bases to trimming and J lost 7 bases, with 14 bases between them. Germline values: CDR1 SEHNR, CDR2 FQNEAQ (reference sequence). The CDR3 is 14 residues long. Drawing the rest from reference TRBV7-9 and TRBJ1-5, the complete variable domain is DTGVSQNPRHKITKRGQNVTFRCDPISEHNRLYWYRQTLGQGPEFLTYFQNEAQLEKSRLLSDRFSAERPKGSFSTLEIQRTEQGDSAMYLCASSSPGGEQPQHFGDGTRLSIL.

The genes are TRBV9 and TRBJ1-2; 7 positions agree with TRBD1. V was clipped by 4 bases and J by 8 bases; unmatched bases: 11. From germline, CDR1 is SGDLS and CDR2 YYNGEE. The CDR3 has 14 residues. CDR3 in DNA: TGTGCCAGCAGCTCTCCAAGGGGGCTAACGGGCTACACCTTC. Encoded protein: CASSSPRGLTGYTF.

The J gene is TRBJ1-5, the V gene TRBV4-1, with D maybe TRBD1 (6 bases). This CDR3 has 14 amino acids. Germline V lookup: CDR1 MGHRA, CDR2 YSYEKL. V shed 2 bases and J shed 4 bases, with 9 bases lying between them. The CDR3 coding sequence is TGCGCCAGCAGCCAACCAGGGGTGAATCAGCCCCAGCATTTT. It encodes CASSQPGVNQPQHF.

The chain joins TRBV2 to TRBJ2-7; D is perhaps TRBD2 (5 bases). The CDR3 sequence is 12 residues long. Germline values: CDR1 SNHLY, CDR2 FYNNEI. Trimming stripped 4 bases from V and 3 bases from J, with 7 bases between. The DNA for the CDR3 is TGTGCCAGCAGTGGAGGGTACTACGAGCAGTACTTC. Protein sequence: CASSGGYYEQYF.

This clone showed up just once. V and J are TRBV5-1 and TRBJ2-5; TRBD1 might be the D (5 bases). Trimming cost V 4 bases and J 3 bases, with 19 bases left between them. This CDR3 is built from 16 residues. Germline CDR1 SGHRS, CDR2 YFSETQ. For the CDR3, the DNA is TGCGCCAGCAGCGCCTGGCTGGACACCTCAGAAGAGACCCAGTACTTC. This sequence encodes CASSAWLDTSEETQYF.

This chain links TRBV30 with TRBJ1-6; D gene ambiguous. Trimming stripped 2 bases from V and 5 bases from J, with 13 bases between. Per the germline V gene, CDR1 is GTSNPN and CDR2 is SVGIG (reference sequence). This CDR3 is built from 15 residues. The DNA of the CDR3 is TGTGCCTGGAGTACCGGGGAATCGGATAATTCACCCCTCCACTTT. This translates into CAWSTGESDNSPLHF.

The gene calls are TRBV6-1 and TRBJ2-1; 8 bases map to TRBD1. Germline V lookup: CDR1 MNHNS, CDR2 SASEGT. The V segment lost 3 bases and the J segment 7 bases; nucleotides outside the gene matches: 11. The CDR3 spans 16 residues. CDR3 sequence (DNA): TGTGCCAGCAGTGACCCCAGGGGGCGGATCAAGAATGAGCAGTTCTTC. Residues: CASSDPRGRIKNEQFF.

The gene calls are TRBV5-6 and TRBJ1-2, with D possibly TRBD1 on 6 matching bases. In germline, CDR1 is SGHDT, CDR2 YYEEEE. The CDR3 spans 14 residues. Trimming removed 4 bases from V and 2 bases from J, with 12 bases in between. As DNA, the CDR3 is TGTGCCAGCAGCCCTGACGACAGGAACTATGGCTACACCTTC. Translated, it gives CASSPDDRNYGYTF.

The V call is TRBV2, the J call TRBJ1-1, with TRBD1 matching over 7 bases. Germline V gene data show CDR1 as SNHLY and CDR2 as FYNNEI. The J segment lost 4 bases and the V segment lost 6 bases, leaving 8 bases of the junction unmatched. The CDR3 sequence is 14 residues long. This CDR3 reads CASRSQGRSTEAFF. The CDR3 DNA is TGTGCCAGCAGGTCACAGGGGCGGTCCACTGAAGCTTTCTTT.

V and J are TRBV5-6 and TRBJ1-2, with 7 bases fitting TRBD1. In germline, CDR1 is SGHDT, CDR2 YYEEEE. This CDR3 contains 14 residues. J lost 2 bases, V lost 4 bases, and 5 bases had no gene match. CDR3 bases: TGTGCCAGCAGCAAGGGACAGAGAAACTATGGCTACACCTTC. Amino acids: CASSKGQRNYGYTF.

This clone appeared a few times. Other nucleotide sequences from this sample produce the same CDR3. The chain joins TRBV6-1 to TRBJ1-1, with D unresolved. Germline V gene lookup returns CDR1 MNHNS and CDR2 SASEGT. The CDR3 is 13 residues long. V dropped 5 bases and J dropped 0 bases, with 7 bases sitting between them. The CDR3 bases are TGTGCCAGCAGTTCCCAGATGAACACTGAAGCTTTCTTT. It encodes CASSSQMNTEAFF.

The V gene is TRBV5-8, the J gene TRBJ2-7; D is perhaps TRBD2 (5 bases). In germline, CDR1 is SGHTS, CDR2 YDEGEE. The CDR3 runs to 13 residues. Trimming left V 4 bases short and J 1 base short, with 9 bases between. The CDR3 nucleotides are TGTGCCAGCAGCCGCGGGCAGTCCTACGAGCAGTACTTC. The encoded protein is CASSRGQSYEQYF.

V usage is TRBV14 and J usage is TRBJ1-1; TRBD1 is a possible D gene (5 bases). The V gene lost 4 bases and the J gene lost 0 bases, with 24 bases spanning the gap. This CDR3 contains 19 residues. Looked up from germline, CDR1 is SGHDN and CDR2 is FVKESK. CDR3 DNA sequence: TGTGCCAGCAGCCTTACCTCAGGGCCCACACCGTCGGTGAACACTGAAGCTTTCTTT. Amino acids: CASSLTSGPTPSVNTEAFF.

This sequence joins TRBV9 and TRBJ1-5, with 8 bases that match TRBD1. The CDR3 extends over 16 amino acids. The V gene's germline CDR1 is SGDLS and CDR2 YYNGEE. Trimming removed 0 bases from V and 9 bases from J; junction bases left unmatched: 11. The CDR3 spells CASSVDFRGRSGPQHF. The DNA for the CDR3 is TGTGCCAGCAGCGTAGATTTCAGGGGGCGATCTGGGCCCCAGCATTTT.

The chain combines TRBV2 with TRBJ1-5; D is ambiguous. The germline V and J ends were trimmed by 4 bases and 1 base, with 11 bases remaining between them. The CDR3 is 15 residues long. Germline-derived CDR1 and CDR2 are SNHLY and FYNNEI. CDR3 coding DNA: TGTGCCAGCAGTGGGGCAAGCCCGAGCAATCAGCCCCAGCATTTT. Protein product: CASSGASPSNQPQHF.

This chain uses TRBV29-1 with TRBJ1-1; weak D call: TRBD1 (6 bases). This CDR3 has 12 amino acids. CDR1 is SQVTM and CDR2 is ANQGSEA in the germline V gene. With 3 bases removed from V and 10 bases from J, the gap between germline ends came to 15 bases. CDR3 protein: CSVEVGGPGAFF. The CDR3 region has the DNA TGCAGCGTTGAGGTGGGGGGGCCGGGAGCTTTCTTT. Drawing the rest from reference TRBV29-1 and TRBJ1-1, the complete variable domain is SAVISQKPSRDICQRGTSLTIQCQVDSQVTMMFWYRQQPGQSLTLIATANQGSEATYESGFVIDKFPISRPNLTFSTLTVSNMSPEDSSIYLCSVEVGGPGAFFGQGTRLTVV.

In its sample, this clone was seen a few times. This chain joins TRBV10-1 and TRBJ2-1; 7 bases line up with TRBD2. With 4 bases clipped from V and 0 bases from J, the junction kept 6 bases outside the gene matches. Germline V gene data show CDR1 as WNHNN and CDR2 as SYGVQD (reference sequence). This CDR3 contains 16 residues. The CDR3 DNA sequence: TGCGCCAGCAGTGGACAAACTAGCGACTCCTACAATGAGCAGTTCTTC. Encoded protein: CASSGQTSDSYNEQFF.